The 10 T cell receptor beta chains given below trace back to one sample, sequenced in a study of T cells after yellow fever vaccination. TCRdb reprocessed the 5' RACE reads with MiXCR, giving one entry per CDR3 protein. The sample contains fewer than 500,000 distinct CDR3 sequences, approximately 18% of which appear only once. Specimen: PBMCs, collected before the yellow fever booster vaccination. The receptors derive from a young man who received the YFV17D yellow fever vaccine.

This clonotype was seen only a few times. CDR3 protein: CASRQQGNSPLHF. Here the CDR3 DNA reads TGTGCCAGCAGACAACAGGGGAATTCACCCCTCCACTTT. The V call is TRBV7-2, the J call TRBJ1-6; 7 nucleotides align to TRBD1. The CDR3 totals 13 residues. The germline CDR1 and CDR2 sequences are SGHTA and FQGNSA. Trimming cost V 6 bases and J 7 bases; bases outside gene matches: 3.

The chain uses TRBV15 and TRBJ2-2; D not certain. The ends were cut back, 0 bases at V and 5 bases at J, with 7 bases in the middle. This CDR3 region has 14 residues. Germline CDR1 is LNHNV and CDR2 is YYDKDF (reference sequence). The CDR3 region is CATSRDLWTGELFF. DNA for the CDR3: TGTGCCACCAGCAGAGATCTCTGGACCGGGGAGCTGTTTTTT.

The chain is built from TRBV20-1 and TRBJ2-2; 7 nucleotides line up with TRBD1. The CDR3 consists of 13 residues. V lost 6 bases and J lost 4; bases outside the gene matches: 5. The germline gives CDR1 DFQATT, CDR2 SNEGSKA (reference sequence). The CDR3 loop is CSAMTGTTGELFF. The CDR3 bases are TGCAGTGCCATGACAGGGACCACCGGGGAGCTGTTTTTT.

This CDR3 reads CSVEGTGGTDTQYF. Written as DNA, the CDR3 is TGCAGCGTTGAAGGCACGGGAGGCACAGATACGCAGTATTTT. The chain joins TRBV29-1 to TRBJ2-3; a weak D match, TRBD2 (6 bases). CDR1 is SQVTM, CDR2 ANQGSEA, per germline. This CDR3 is 14 amino acids long. With 1 base removed from V and 1 base from J, the gap between germline ends came to 9 bases.

This clonotype was seen more than once but under ten times. V is TRBV11-2 and J is TRBJ2-3, with 7 bases lining up with TRBD1. Germline trimming cut 0 bases from V and 1 base from J; bases unmatched to any gene: 4. This CDR3 spans 16 amino acids. In germline, CDR1 is SGHAT, CDR2 FQNNGV. The CDR3 DNA follows: TGTGCCAGCAGCTTAGAAGGCCAGGGGGGCACAGATACGCAGTATTTT. This translates into CASSLEGQGGTDTQYF. Supplemented by reference TRBV11-2 and TRBJ2-3, the full variable domain reads EAGVAQSPRYKIIEKRQSVAFWCNPISGHATLYWYQQILGQGPKLLIQFQNNGVVDDSQLPKDRFSAERLKGVDSTLKIQPAKLEDSAVYLCASSLEGQGGTDTQYFGPGTRLTVL.

This clonotype was detected only a few times. The chain links TRBV12-3 or TRBV12-4 to TRBJ2-3; D is ambiguous. The CDR3 is 14 amino acids. V lost 5 bases to trimming and J lost 4 bases, with 13 bases between them. CDR3 nucleotide sequence: TGTGCCAGCAGTCCCCACCCCGCGGCAGATACGCAGTATTTT. Its translation is CASSPHPAADTQYF.

The chain is built from TRBV5-4 and TRBJ1-6, with no clear D. Germline lookup yields CDR1 SGHNT and CDR2 YYREEE (reference sequence). The CDR3 is 17 amino acids. The germline V and J ends were trimmed by 2 bases and 8 bases, with 20 bases remaining between them. The CDR3 DNA is TGTGCCAGCAGCTTCAGAGCTAACAGCCGGGCAGATTCACCCCTCCACTTT. Its protein is CASSFRANSRADSPLHF.

The rearrangement joins TRBV4-3 to TRBJ1-5; no definite D call. There are 13 residues in the CDR3. With 5 bases removed from V and 3 bases from J, the gap between germline ends came to 8 bases. CDR1 is LGHNA, CDR2 YSLEER, per germline. Written as DNA, the CDR3 is TGCGCCAGCAGCAACGGCTACAATCAGCCCCAGCATTTT. Its translation is CASSNGYNQPQHF.

This clonotype was seen a handful of times. This chain links TRBV5-1 with TRBJ2-7; tentatively, D is TRBD1 (6 bases). The V and J ends lost 3 bases and 2 bases respectively, with 9 bases between them. The length of the CDR3 is 13 residues. The V gene's germline CDR1 is SGHRS and CDR2 YFSETQ. The CDR3 spells CASSWTVTYEQYF. The DNA for the CDR3 is TGCGCCAGCAGCTGGACAGTTACCTACGAGCAGTACTTC.

This clonotype was detected a few times. This sequence joins TRBV20-1 and TRBJ1-2; no clear D gene. CDR1 and CDR2 (germline): DFQATT, SNEGSKA (reference sequence). The CDR3 loop spans 14 amino acids. V was trimmed by 6 bases and J by 7 bases, leaving 21 bases between them. This CDR3 is CSALGWDNGLGYTF. As DNA, the CDR3 is TGCAGTGCGCTCGGATGGGATAACGGCCTTGGCTACACCTTC.